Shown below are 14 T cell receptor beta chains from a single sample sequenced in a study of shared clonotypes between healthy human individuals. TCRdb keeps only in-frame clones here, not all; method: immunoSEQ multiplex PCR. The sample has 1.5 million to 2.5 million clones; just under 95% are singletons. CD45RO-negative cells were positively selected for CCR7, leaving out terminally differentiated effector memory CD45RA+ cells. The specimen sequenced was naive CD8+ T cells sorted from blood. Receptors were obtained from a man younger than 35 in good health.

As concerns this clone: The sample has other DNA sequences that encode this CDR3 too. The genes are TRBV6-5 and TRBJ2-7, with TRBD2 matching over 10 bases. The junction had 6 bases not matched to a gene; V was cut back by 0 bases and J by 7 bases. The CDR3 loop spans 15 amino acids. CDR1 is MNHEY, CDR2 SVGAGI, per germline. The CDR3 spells CASSYSLAGAREQYF. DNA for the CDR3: TGTGCCAGCAGTTACTCCCTAGCGGGAGCTCGGGAGCAGTACTTC.

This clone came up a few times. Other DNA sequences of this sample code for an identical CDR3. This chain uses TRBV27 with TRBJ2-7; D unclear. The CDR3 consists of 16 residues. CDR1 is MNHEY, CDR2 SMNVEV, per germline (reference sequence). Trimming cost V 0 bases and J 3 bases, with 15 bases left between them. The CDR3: CASSLSVGTVLYEQYF. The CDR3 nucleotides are TGTGCCAGCAGTTTATCGGTGGGAACTGTTCTCTACGAGCAGTACTTC.

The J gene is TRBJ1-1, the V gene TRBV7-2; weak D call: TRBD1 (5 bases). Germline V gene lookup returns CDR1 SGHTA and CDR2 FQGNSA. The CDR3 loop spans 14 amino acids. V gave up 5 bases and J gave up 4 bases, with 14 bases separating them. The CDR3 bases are TGTGCCAGCAGCCCCCTGGGGGGGTCCACTGAAGCTTTCTTT. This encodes CASSPLGGSTEAFF.

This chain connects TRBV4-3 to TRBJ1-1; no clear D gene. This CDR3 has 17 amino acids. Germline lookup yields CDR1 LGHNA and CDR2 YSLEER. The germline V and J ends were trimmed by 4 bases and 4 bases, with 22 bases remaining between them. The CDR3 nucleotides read TGCGCCAGCAGCCTAAATAAACGTTTGGGTTGGGGCACTGAAGCTTTCTTT. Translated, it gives CASSLNKRLGWGTEAFF.

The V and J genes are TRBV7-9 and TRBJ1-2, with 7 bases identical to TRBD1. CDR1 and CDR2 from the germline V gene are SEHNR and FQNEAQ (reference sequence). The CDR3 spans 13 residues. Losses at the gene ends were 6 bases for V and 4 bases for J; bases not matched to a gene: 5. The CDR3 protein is CASSGTAAYGYTF. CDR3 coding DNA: TGTGCCAGCAGTGGGACAGCTGCCTATGGCTACACCTTC.

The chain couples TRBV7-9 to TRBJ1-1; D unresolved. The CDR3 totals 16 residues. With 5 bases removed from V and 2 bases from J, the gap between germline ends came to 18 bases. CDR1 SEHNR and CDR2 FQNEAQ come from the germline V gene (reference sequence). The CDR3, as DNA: TGTGCCAGCAGCCCCCTCGGTACGGGAGTAAACACTGAAGCTTTCTTT. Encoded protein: CASSPLGTGVNTEAFF.

CDR3 nucleotides: TGTGCCAGCACGGGCGGGAGTACCAAAAATGAGCAGTTCTTC. This codes for CASTGGSTKNEQFF. The V call is TRBV6-5, the J call TRBJ2-1; 7 nucleotides match TRBD2. V lost 7 bases to trimming and J lost 7 bases; unmatched junction nucleotides: 10. Germline V CDR1 and CDR2: MNHEY, SVGAGI. The CDR3 is made up of 14 amino acids.

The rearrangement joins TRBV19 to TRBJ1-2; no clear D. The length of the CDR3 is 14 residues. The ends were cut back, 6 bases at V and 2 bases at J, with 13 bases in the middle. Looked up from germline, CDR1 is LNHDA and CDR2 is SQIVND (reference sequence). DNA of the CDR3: TGTGCCAGTAGCTACACACCCATAAACTATGGCTACACCTTC. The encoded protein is CASSYTPINYGYTF.

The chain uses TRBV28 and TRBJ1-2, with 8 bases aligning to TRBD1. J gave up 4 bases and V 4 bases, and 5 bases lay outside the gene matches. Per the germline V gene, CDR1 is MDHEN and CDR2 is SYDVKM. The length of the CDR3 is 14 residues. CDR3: CASSSRGLFYGYTF. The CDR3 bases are TGTGCCAGCAGTTCCAGGGGGCTCTTCTATGGCTACACCTTC.

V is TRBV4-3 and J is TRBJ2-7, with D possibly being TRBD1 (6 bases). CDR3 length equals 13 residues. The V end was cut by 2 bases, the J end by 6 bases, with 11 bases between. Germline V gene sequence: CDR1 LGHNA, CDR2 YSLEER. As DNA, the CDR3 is TGCGCCAGCAGCCAAACAGGGAAGGCCGAGCAGTACTTC. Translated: CASSQTGKAEQYF.

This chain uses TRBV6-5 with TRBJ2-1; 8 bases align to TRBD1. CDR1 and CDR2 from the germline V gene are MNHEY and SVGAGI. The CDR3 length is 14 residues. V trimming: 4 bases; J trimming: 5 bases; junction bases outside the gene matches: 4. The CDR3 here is CASSSGGEDNEQFF. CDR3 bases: TGTGCCAGCAGTTCAGGGGGCGAGGACAATGAGCAGTTCTTC.

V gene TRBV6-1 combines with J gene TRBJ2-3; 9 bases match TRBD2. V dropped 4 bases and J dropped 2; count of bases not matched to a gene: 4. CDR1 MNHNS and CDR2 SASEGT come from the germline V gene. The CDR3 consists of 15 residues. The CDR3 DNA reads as TGTGCCAGCAGTGGTCGACTAGCGGACACAGATACGCAGTATTTT. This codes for CASSGRLADTDTQYF.

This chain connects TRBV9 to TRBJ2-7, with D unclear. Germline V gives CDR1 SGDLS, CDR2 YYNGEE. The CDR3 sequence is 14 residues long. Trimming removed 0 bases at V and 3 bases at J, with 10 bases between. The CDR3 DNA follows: TGTGCCAGCAGCGTAGGGCTTAGCAACTACGAGCAGTACTTC. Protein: CASSVGLSNYEQYF.

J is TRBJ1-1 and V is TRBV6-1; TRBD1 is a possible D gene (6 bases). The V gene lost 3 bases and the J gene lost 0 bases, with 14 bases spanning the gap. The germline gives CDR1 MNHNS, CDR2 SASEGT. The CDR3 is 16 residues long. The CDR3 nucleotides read TGTGCCAGCAGTGAGCAGGGGATAGGTATGAACACTGAAGCTTTCTTT. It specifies CASSEQGIGMNTEAFF.